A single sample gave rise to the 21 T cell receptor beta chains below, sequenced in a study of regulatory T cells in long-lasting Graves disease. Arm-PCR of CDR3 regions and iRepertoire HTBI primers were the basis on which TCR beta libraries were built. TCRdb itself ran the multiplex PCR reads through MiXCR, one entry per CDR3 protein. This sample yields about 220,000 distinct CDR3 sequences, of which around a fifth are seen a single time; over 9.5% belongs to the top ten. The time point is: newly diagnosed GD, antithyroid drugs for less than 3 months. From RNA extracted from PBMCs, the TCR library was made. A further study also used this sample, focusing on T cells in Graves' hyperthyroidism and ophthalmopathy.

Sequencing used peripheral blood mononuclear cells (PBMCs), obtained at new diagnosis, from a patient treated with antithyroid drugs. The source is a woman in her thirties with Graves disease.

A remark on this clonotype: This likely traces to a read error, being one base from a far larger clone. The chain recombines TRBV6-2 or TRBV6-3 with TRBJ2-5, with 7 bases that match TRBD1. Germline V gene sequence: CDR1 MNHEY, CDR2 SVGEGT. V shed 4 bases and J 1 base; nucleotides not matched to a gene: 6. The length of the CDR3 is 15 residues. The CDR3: CASSSLGTVQETQYF. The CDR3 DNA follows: TGTGCCAGCAGTTCCCTCGGGACAGTCCAAGAGACCCAGTACTTC.

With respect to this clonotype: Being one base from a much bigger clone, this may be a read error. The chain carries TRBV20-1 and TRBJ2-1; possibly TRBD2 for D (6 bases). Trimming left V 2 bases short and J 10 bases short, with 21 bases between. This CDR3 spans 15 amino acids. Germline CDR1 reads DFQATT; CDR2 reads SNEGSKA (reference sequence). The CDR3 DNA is TGCAGTGCTAGATTTCCGATCGGGAGTGGCTACGAGCAGTTCTTC. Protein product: CSARFPIGSGYEQFF.

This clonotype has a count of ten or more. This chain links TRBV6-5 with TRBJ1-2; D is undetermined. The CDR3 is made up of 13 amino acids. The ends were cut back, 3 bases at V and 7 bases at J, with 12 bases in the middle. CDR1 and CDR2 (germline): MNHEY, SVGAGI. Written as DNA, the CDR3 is TGTGCCAGCAGTTATGGCGGGATTAGTGGCTACACCTTC. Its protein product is CASSYGGISGYTF.

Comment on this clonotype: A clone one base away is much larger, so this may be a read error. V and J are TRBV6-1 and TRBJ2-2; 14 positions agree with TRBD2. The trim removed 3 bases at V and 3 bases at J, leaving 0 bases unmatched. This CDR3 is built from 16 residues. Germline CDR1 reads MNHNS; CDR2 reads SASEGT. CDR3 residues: CASSETSGRDTGELFF. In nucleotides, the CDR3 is TGTGCCAGCAGTGAGACTAGCGGGAGGGACACCGGGGAGCTGTTTTTT.

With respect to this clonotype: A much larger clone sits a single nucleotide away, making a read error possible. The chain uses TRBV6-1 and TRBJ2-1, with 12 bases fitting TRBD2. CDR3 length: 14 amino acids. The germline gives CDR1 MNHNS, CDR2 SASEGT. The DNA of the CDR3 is TGTGCCAGCAGTAGGACTAGCGGGAACAAGGAGCAGTTCTTC. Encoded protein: CASSRTSGNKEQFF.

The CDR3 is CASSLELAGGPYEQFF. The DNA of the CDR3 is TGTGCCAGCAGCTTAGAACTAGCGGGAGGGCCCTATGAGCAGTTCTTC. V gene TRBV11-3 combines with J gene TRBJ2-1; 13 bases map to TRBD2. Germline V gives CDR1 SGHNT, CDR2 YENEEA. J gave up 8 bases and V 0 bases, and 4 bases lay outside the gene matches. This CDR3 has 16 residues.

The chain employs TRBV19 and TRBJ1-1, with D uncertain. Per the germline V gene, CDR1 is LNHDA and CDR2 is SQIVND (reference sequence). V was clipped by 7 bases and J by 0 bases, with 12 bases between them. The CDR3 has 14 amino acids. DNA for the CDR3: TGTGCCAGTACCAATGGTGTTTTGAACACTGAAGCTTTCTTT. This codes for CASTNGVLNTEAFF.

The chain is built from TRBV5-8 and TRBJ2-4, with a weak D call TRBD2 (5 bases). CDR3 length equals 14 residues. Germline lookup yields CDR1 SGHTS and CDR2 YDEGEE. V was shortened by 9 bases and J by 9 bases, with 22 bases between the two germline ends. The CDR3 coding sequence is TGTGCCACCCAGCCCACTAGGGCGGCGGGCATTCAGTACTTC. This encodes CATQPTRAAGIQYF. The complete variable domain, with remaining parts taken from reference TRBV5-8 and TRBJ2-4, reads EAGVTQSPTHLIKTRGQQATLRCSPISGHTSVYWYQQALGLGLQFLLWYDEGEERNRGNFPPRFSGRQFPNYSSELNVNALELEDSALYLCATQPTRAAGIQYFGAGTRLSVL.

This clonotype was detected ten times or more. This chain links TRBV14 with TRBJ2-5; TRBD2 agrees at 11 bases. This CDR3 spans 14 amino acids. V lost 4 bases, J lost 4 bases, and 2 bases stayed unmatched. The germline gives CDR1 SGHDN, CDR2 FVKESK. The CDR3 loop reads CASSRLAGPETQYF. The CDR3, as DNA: TGTGCCAGCAGCCGACTAGCGGGGCCAGAGACCCAGTACTTC.

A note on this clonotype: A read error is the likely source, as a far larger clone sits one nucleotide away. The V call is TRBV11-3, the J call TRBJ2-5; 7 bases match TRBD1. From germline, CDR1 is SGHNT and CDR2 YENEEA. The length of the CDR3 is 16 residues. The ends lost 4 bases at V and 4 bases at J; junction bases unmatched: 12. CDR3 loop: CASSSGGRHHRETQYF. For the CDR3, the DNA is TGTGCCAGCAGCTCAGGGGGTAGACACCACCGAGAGACCCAGTACTTC. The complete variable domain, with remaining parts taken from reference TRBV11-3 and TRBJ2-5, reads EAGVVQSPRYKIIEKKQPVAFWCNPISGHNTLYWYLQNLGQGPELLIRYENEEAVDDSQLPKDRFSAERLKGVDSTLKIQPAELGDSAVYLCASSSGGRHHRETQYFGPGTRLLVL.

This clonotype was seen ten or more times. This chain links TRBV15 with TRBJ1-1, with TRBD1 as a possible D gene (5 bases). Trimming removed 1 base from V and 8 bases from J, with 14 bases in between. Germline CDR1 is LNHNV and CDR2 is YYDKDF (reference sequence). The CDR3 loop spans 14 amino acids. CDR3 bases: TGTGCCACCAGCAGAGGGACAACCCCCAGGGAAGCTTTCTTT. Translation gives CATSRGTTPREAFF.

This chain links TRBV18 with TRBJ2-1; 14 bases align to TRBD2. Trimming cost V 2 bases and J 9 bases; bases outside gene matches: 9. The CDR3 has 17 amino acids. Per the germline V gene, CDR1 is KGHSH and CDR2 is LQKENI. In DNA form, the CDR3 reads TGTGCCAGCTCACCATACCCGACTAGCGGGGGGGCCAGTGAGCAGTTCTTC. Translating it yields CASSPYPTSGGASEQFF.

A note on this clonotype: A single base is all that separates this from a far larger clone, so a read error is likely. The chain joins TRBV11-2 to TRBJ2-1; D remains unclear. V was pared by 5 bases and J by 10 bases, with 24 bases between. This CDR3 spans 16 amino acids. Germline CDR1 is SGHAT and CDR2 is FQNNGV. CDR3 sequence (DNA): TGTGCCAGCAGCCCACGCCGCCCAGCATTGGTTGGCGAGCAGTTCTTC. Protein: CASSPRRPALVGEQFF.

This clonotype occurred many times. The CDR3 DNA sequence: TGTGCCAGCAGCACCCCAGCGGGGGGTAGCTCCTACAATGAGCAGTTCTTC. Protein product: CASSTPAGGSSYNEQFF. This rearrangement joins TRBV11-3 to TRBJ2-1, with 9 bases fitting TRBD2. Per germline, CDR1 SGHNT and CDR2 YENEEA. CDR3 length equals 17 residues. V was clipped by 5 bases and J by 0 bases; unmatched bases: 8.

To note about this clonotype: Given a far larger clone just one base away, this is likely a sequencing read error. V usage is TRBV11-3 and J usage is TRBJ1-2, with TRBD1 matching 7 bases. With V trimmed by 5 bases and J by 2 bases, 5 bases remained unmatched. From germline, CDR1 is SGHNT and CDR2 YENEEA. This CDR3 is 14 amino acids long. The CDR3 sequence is CASSPRGQNYGYTF. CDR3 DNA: TGTGCCAGCAGCCCTCGGGGACAGAACTATGGCTACACCTTC.

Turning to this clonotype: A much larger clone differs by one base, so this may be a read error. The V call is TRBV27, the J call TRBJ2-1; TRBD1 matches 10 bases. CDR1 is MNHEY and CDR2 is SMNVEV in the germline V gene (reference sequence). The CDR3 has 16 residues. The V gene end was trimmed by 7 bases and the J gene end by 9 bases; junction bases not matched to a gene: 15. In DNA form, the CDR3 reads TGTGCCAGCACTCATATCGGGACAGGGGTATACGCTGAGCAGTTCTTC. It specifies CASTHIGTGVYAEQFF.

The chain's CDR3 is CASSLGFGANTEAFF. The CDR3 region has the DNA TGTGCCAGCAGCTTAGGTTTCGGAGCCAACACTGAAGCTTTCTTT. The chain combines TRBV11-2 with TRBJ1-1; D is uncertain. Germline-derived CDR1 and CDR2 are SGHAT and FQNNGV. The ends were cut back, 1 base at V and 2 bases at J, with 11 bases in the middle. The CDR3 consists of 15 residues.

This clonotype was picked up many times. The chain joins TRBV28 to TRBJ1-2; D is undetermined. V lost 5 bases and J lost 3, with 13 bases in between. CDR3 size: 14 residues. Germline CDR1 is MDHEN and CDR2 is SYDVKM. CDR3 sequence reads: CASSLYGGDYGYTF. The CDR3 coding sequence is TGTGCCAGCAGTCTCTACGGTGGGGACTATGGCTACACCTTC.

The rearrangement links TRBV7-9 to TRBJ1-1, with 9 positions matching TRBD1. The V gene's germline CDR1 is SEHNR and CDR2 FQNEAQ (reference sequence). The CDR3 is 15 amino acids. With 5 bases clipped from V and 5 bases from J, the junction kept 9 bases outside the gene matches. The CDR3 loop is CASSVPQGAGTEAFF. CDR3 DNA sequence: TGTGCCAGCAGCGTACCACAGGGGGCTGGAACTGAAGCTTTCTTT.

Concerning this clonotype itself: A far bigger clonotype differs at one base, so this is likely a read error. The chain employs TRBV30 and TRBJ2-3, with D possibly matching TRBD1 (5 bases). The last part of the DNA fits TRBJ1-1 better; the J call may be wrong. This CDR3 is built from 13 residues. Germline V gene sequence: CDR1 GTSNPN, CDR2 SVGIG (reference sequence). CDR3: CARSVTGGTEAFF. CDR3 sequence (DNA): TGTGCCCGGAGTGTAACTGGGGGGACTGAAGCTTTCTTT.

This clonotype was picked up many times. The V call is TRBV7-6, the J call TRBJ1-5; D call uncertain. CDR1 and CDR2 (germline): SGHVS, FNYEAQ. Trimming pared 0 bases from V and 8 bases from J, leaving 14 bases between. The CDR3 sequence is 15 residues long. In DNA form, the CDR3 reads TGTGCCAGCAGCTTAGCGCGTGGAGTTGCGGAGCCCCAGCATTTT. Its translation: CASSLARGVAEPQHF.